This T cell receptor beta chain was observed in a study of Ad26.COV2.S vaccination and SARS-CoV-2 variants. The study, taken as a whole, reports: Vaccinees displayed broader spike-specific TCR repertoires than placebo recipients.

As for treatment: around 19 received Ad26.COV2.S at low or high dose, single or two shots; 5 received placebo; per-sample allocation not given. Specimens were obtained on day 63 following the first vaccine or placebo injection. Boston hosted the donor, who was an adult aged 18-55 years. Libraries were prepared by immunoSEQ multiplex PCR; TCRdb keeps only in-frame clonotypes and omits some of them. The sample contains hundreds of thousands of clones, roughly nine tenths of which appear only once. Regarding this clone: The antigen is unknown.

The CDR3 extends over 14 amino acids. The V and J ends lost 2 bases and 3 bases respectively, with 10 bases between them. Germline-derived CDR1 and CDR2 are MNHEY and SVGAGI. The TCR originated in a person between 18 and 59 years old who received the Ad26.COV2.S COVID-19 vaccine or a placebo. This chain links TRBV6-5 with TRBJ1-1, with TRBD1 as a possible D gene (5 bases). The input for sequencing was peripheral blood, taken in a trial of Ad26.COV2.S vaccine versus placebo. The DNA for the CDR3 is TGTGCCAGCAGTTACGGGGGGTGGGACACTGAAGCTTTCTTT. This translates into CASSYGGWDTEAFF.